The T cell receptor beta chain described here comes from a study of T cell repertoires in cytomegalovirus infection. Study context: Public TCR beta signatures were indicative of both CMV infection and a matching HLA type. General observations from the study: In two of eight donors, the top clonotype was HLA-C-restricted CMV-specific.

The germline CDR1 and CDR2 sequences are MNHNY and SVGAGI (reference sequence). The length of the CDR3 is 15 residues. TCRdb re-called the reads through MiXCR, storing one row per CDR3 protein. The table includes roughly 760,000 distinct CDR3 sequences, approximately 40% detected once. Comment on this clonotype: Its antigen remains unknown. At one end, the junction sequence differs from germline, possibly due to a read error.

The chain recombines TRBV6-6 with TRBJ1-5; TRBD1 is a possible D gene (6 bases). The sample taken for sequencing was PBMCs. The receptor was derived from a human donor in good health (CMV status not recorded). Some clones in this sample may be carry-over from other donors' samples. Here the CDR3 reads CASSYQSMPQGPGDF. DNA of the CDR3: TGTGCCAGCAGTTACCAATCCATGCCGCAGGGGCCCGGAGATTTT.